What follows are 27 T cell receptor beta chains derived from one specimen sequenced in a study of blood T cell repertoires in COVID-19. TCRdb keeps only in-frame clones here, not all; method: immunoSEQ multiplex PCR. The repertoire holds approximately 300,000 clones, 90% to 95% seen once, with 3.9% in the top ten. Source material: PBMCs or T cells enriched from blood (not recorded which). The receptors originated from a woman between 25 and 40 years old who had been exposed to COVID-19.

The J gene is TRBJ1-2, the V gene TRBV24-1; TRBD1 might be the D (5 bases). Trimming removed 5 bases from V and 3 bases from J, with 9 bases in between. CDR1 and CDR2 from the germline V gene are KGHDR and SFDVKD. This CDR3 is 13 amino acids long. The CDR3 region has the DNA TGTGCCACCAGTGCGGGAGGGGACTATGGCTACACCTTC. Translating gives CATSAGGDYGYTF.

The genes are TRBV19 and TRBJ2-1; D is possibly TRBD1 (6 bases). The CDR3 sequence is 15 residues long. V lost 6 bases and J 0 bases, leaving 12 bases between the germline ends. CDR1 is LNHDA, CDR2 SQIVND, per germline (reference sequence). This CDR3 reads CASSPDRSSYNEQFF. CDR3 sequence (DNA): TGTGCCAGTAGCCCTGACAGGAGCTCCTACAATGAGCAGTTCTTC.

The rearrangement joins TRBV29-1 to TRBJ2-7; unclear D gene. Germline CDR1 reads SQVTM; CDR2 reads ANQGSEA. The length of the CDR3 is 10 residues. V lost 7 bases, J lost 6 bases, and 10 bases lay in between. The CDR3: CSGVASEQYF. The CDR3 DNA reads as TGCAGCGGAGTCGCAAGCGAGCAGTACTTC.

The CDR3 nucleotides are TGTGCCAGCAGTTACGCGACAGGGGATAACACTGAAGCTTTCTTT. Residues: CASSYATGDNTEAFF. The genes are TRBV6-5 and TRBJ1-1; 8 bases match TRBD1. Germline assignment: CDR1 MNHEY and CDR2 SVGAGI. The CDR3 is made up of 15 amino acids. The V gene end was trimmed by 2 bases and the J gene end by 2 bases; junction bases not matched to a gene: 4.

V and J are TRBV28 and TRBJ1-5, with a weak D call TRBD1 (5 bases). CDR3 length: 13 residues. Germline V gives CDR1 MDHEN, CDR2 SYDVKM. The V gene lost 4 bases and the J gene lost 3 bases, with 7 bases spanning the gap. The CDR3 spells CASSYRNNQPQHF. CDR3 sequence (DNA): TGTGCCAGCAGTTACAGGAACAATCAGCCCCAGCATTTT.

The V and J genes are TRBV12-3 or TRBV12-4 and TRBJ2-3; 9 bases agree with TRBD2. V was clipped by 5 bases and J by 14 bases; unmatched bases: 8. This CDR3 contains 12 residues. The CDR3, as DNA: TGTGCCAGCAGTCTGGGACTAGCACGGACGTATTTT. Protein product: CASSLGLARTYF.

This rearrangement joins TRBV5-1 to TRBJ2-7; TRBD2 agrees at 7 bases. The CDR3 sequence is 13 residues long. Germline values: CDR1 SGHRS, CDR2 YFSETQ. The V gene end was trimmed by 4 bases and the J gene end by 4 bases; junction bases not matched to a gene: 5. Written as DNA, the CDR3 is TGCGCCAGCAGCCGGGGGGAGGTGTACGAGCAGTACTTC. Protein sequence: CASSRGEVYEQYF.

This CDR3 is CASDNQTRPWDRGISPLHF. The DNA of the CDR3 is TGTGCTAGTGACAATCAAACCCGCCCGTGGGACAGGGGAATTTCACCCCTCCACTTT. This chain uses TRBV12-5 with TRBJ1-6; 10 nucleotides agree with TRBD1. The CDR3 loop spans 19 amino acids. Germline CDR1 is LGHNT and CDR2 is FRNRAP. The V gene end was trimmed by 7 bases and the J gene end by 9 bases; junction bases not matched to a gene: 21.

This clone was seen once. CDR3 in amino acids: CASSRQTGDSGANVLTF. CDR3 DNA: TGTGCCAGCAGCCGCCAGACAGGGGACTCTGGGGCCAACGTCCTGACTTTC. The rearrangement uses TRBV3-1 (or the pseudogene TRBV3-2) and TRBJ2-6; 8 bases fit TRBD1. This CDR3 has 17 amino acids. The V gene's germline CDR1 is LGHDT and CDR2 YNNKEL (reference sequence). The J segment lost 0 bases and the V segment lost 4 bases, leaving 5 bases of the junction unmatched.

The chain combines TRBV5-4 with TRBJ2-2, with 7 nucleotides matching TRBD1. Germline V lookup: CDR1 SGHNT, CDR2 YYREEE (reference sequence). This CDR3 is 16 amino acids long. Trimming took 3 bases from V and 0 from J; bases not matched to a gene: 5. The chain's CDR3 is CASSSGTASNTGELFF. The CDR3 nucleotides are TGTGCCAGCAGCTCCGGGACAGCCTCGAACACCGGGGAGCTGTTTTTT.

The V gene is TRBV25-1, the J gene TRBJ1-3; TRBD1 might be the D (5 bases). The germline gives CDR1 MGHDK, CDR2 SYGVNS. With 4 bases removed from V and 4 bases from J, the gap between germline ends came to 8 bases. The CDR3 loop spans 13 amino acids. The CDR3 nucleotides read TGTGCCAGCAGTGTAAACAGGGGAAACACCATATATTTT. Protein sequence: CASSVNRGNTIYF.

This chain connects TRBV5-1 to TRBJ1-3; no clear D. The V and J ends lost 0 bases and 0 bases respectively, with 16 bases between them. Looked up from germline, CDR1 is SGHRS and CDR2 is YFSETQ. This CDR3 contains 18 residues. CDR3 in DNA: TGCGCCAGCAGCTTGGACGGGGTGTTACGTAACTCTGGAAACACCATATATTTT. Protein product: CASSLDGVLRNSGNTIYF.

The V and J genes are TRBV9 and TRBJ1-5; D ambiguous. Germline V lookup: CDR1 SGDLS, CDR2 YYNGEE. V dropped 0 bases and J dropped 4 bases, with 11 bases sitting between them. This CDR3 spans 15 amino acids. CDR3 region: CASSVGGSLNQPQHF. The CDR3 DNA is TGTGCCAGCAGCGTAGGTGGGAGTTTAAATCAGCCCCAGCATTTT.

This clone was detected once. V usage is TRBV5-1 and J usage is TRBJ1-2, with D tentatively TRBD1 (5 bases). Germline values: CDR1 SGHRS, CDR2 YFSETQ. The CDR3 runs 14 residues. V was trimmed by 0 bases and J by 8 bases, leaving 14 bases between them. The CDR3 coding sequence is TGCGCCAGCAGCTTGGACGGGGGGAGTGTGGGCTACACCTTC. It yields the protein CASSLDGGSVGYTF.

The V gene is TRBV9, the J gene TRBJ1-6, with TRBD1 identical over 7 bases. After removal of 2 bases from V and 7 bases from J, the junction contained 12 bases not matched to a gene. CDR3 length equals 17 residues. Looked up from germline, CDR1 is SGDLS and CDR2 is YYNGEE. CDR3: CASSVTPPGGGNSPLHF. Written as DNA, the CDR3 is TGTGCCAGCAGCGTCACCCCGCCAGGGGGAGGAAATTCACCCCTCCACTTT. Variable domain in full (rest from reference TRBV9 and TRBJ1-6): DSGVTQTPKHLITATGQRVTLRCSPRSGDLSVYWYQQSLDQGLQFLIQYYNGEERAKGNILERFSAQQFPDLHSELNLSSLELGDSALYFCASSVTPPGGGNSPLHFGNGTRLTVT.

The chain uses TRBV3-1 (or the pseudogene TRBV3-2) and TRBJ2-1; 11 nucleotides match TRBD2. V was pared by 6 bases and J by 4 bases, with 5 bases of the junction left unmatched. Germline CDR1 LGHDT, CDR2 YNNKEL (reference sequence). CDR3 length equals 15 residues. CDR3 nucleotide sequence: TGTGCCAGCAGTTGGCTAGCGGGGGGTTACAATGAGCAGTTCTTC. It encodes CASSWLAGGYNEQFF.

The chain employs TRBV11-3 and TRBJ2-2; a weak D match, TRBD1 (6 bases). The V gene lost 4 bases and the J gene lost 7 bases, with 7 bases spanning the gap. CDR1 and CDR2 (germline): SGHNT, YENEEA. CDR3 length equals 12 residues. This CDR3 reads CASSSRGGELFF. CDR3 DNA: TGTGCCAGCAGCTCCAGGGGCGGGGAGCTGTTTTTT.

This chain joins TRBV4-2 and TRBJ1-5; TRBD1 might be the D (6 bases). The CDR3 totals 16 residues. The V end was cut by 3 bases, the J end by 5 bases, with 17 bases between. Looked up from germline, CDR1 is LGHNA and CDR2 is YNFKEQ. CDR3 nucleotide sequence: TGTGCCAGCAGCCACGACTCCGGGACACCTTATCAGCCCCAGCATTTT. As protein: CASSHDSGTPYQPQHF.

The chain joins TRBV10-3 to TRBJ1-5, with D hard to call. This CDR3 has 13 amino acids. The germline CDR1 and CDR2 sequences are ENHRY and SYGVKD. Between the trimmed V and J ends, which lost 0 bases and 6 bases, there was a span of 6 bases. The CDR3 DNA follows: TGTGCCATCAGTGAGTCATACGGTCAGCCCCAGCATTTT. It is translated as CAISESYGQPQHF.

This chain joins TRBV18 and TRBJ1-6, with 9 bases matching TRBD1. The V gene's germline CDR1 is KGHSH and CDR2 LQKENI. Trimming took 3 bases from V and 7 from J; bases not matched to a gene: 7. The CDR3 loop spans 16 amino acids. The CDR3 region has the DNA TGTGCCAGCTCACCCCGGGTGACAGGGGGGAATTCACCCCTCCACTTT. Translated, it gives CASSPRVTGGNSPLHF.

Only one count was recorded for this clone. The V gene is TRBV9, the J gene TRBJ1-6; TRBD1 matches 9 bases. Looked up from germline, CDR1 is SGDLS and CDR2 is YYNGEE. The CDR3 contains 16 residues. V was clipped by 0 bases and J by 7 bases; unmatched bases: 5. In DNA, the CDR3 is TGTGCCAGCAGCGTAGGAGGGACAGGGACGAATTCACCCCTCCACTTT. This encodes CASSVGGTGTNSPLHF.

The rearrangement links TRBV9 to TRBJ1-2, with 7 bases fitting TRBD1. V trimming: 3 bases; J trimming: 1 base; junction bases outside the gene matches: 3. The CDR3 sequence is 14 residues long. In germline, CDR1 is SGDLS, CDR2 YYNGEE. This CDR3 is CASSGGDSNYGYTF. The CDR3 coding sequence is TGTGCCAGCAGCGGTGGGGACAGTAACTATGGCTACACCTTC.

This chain connects TRBV19 to TRBJ2-1; tentative D call: TRBD1 (6 bases). Looked up from germline, CDR1 is LNHDA and CDR2 is SQIVND (reference sequence). V lost 6 bases and J 0 bases, leaving 9 bases between the germline ends. The CDR3 runs to 14 residues. CDR3 DNA sequence: TGTGCCAGTAGAAAGGACAGCTCCTACAATGAGCAGTTCTTC. Its protein product is CASRKDSSYNEQFF.

This rearrangement joins TRBV6-5 to TRBJ2-5; possible D gene TRBD2, 7 bases. The CDR3 is made up of 14 amino acids. Deletions cut 6 bases from V and 12 bases from J, with 23 bases between. Germline lookup yields CDR1 MNHEY and CDR2 SVGAGI. The CDR3 DNA follows: TGTGCCAGCAGAGTTGGTTTCGGGGGGCGGTCTGAGTACTTC. It codes for CASRVGFGGRSEYF.

The chain joins TRBV12-3 or TRBV12-4 to TRBJ1-4; D gene unclear. The CDR3 contains 13 residues. Trimming removed 3 bases from V and 5 bases from J, with 7 bases in between. The CDR3 DNA reads TGTGCCAGCAGTTTTTCCGGGAATGAAAAACTGTTTTTT. Translation gives CASSFSGNEKLFF.

This sequence joins TRBV5-1 and TRBJ1-2; TRBD1 might be the D (5 bases). This CDR3 spans 14 amino acids. Between the trimmed V and J ends, which lost 4 bases and 0 bases, there was a span of 10 bases. The germline V gene encodes CDR1 SGHRS and CDR2 YFSETQ. The CDR3, as DNA: TGCGCCAGCAGCCCGGACACTGCTAACTATGGCTACACCTTC. Its translation: CASSPDTANYGYTF.

This clone has a count of ten or more. Other DNA sequences in this sample translate to the same CDR3. The V gene is TRBV5-8, the J gene TRBJ1-5; D may be TRBD1 (5 bases). The CDR3 extends over 15 amino acids. V was clipped by 1 base and J by 0 bases, with 8 bases between them. Germline CDR1 is SGHTS and CDR2 is YDEGEE. CDR3 region: CASSLQGYSNQPQHF. CDR3 nucleotides: TGTGCCAGCAGCTTGCAGGGATATAGCAATCAGCCCCAGCATTTT.